Listed here is a single TCR beta chain. The table came from immunoSEQ multiplex PCR; TCRdb's copy has only in-frame clones and leaves some out. Of under 140,000 clones listed, around 90% are singletons. These data belong to a study of T cell responses to AZD1222 COVID-19 vaccine. Trimming shortened V by 0 bases and J by 5 bases, and 10 bases separated the two germline ends. This CDR3 is built from 14 residues. CDR1 and CDR2 (germline): KGHSH, LQKENI. The sample here was peripheral blood, taken 28 days after the second AZD1222 dose. The receptor was isolated from an adult who received the AZD1222 COVID-19 vaccine. The chain is built from TRBV18 and TRBJ1-2; possibly TRBD1 for D (5 bases). The CDR3 here is CASSPPQGGYGYTF. CDR3 DNA: TGTGCCAGCTCACCACCGCAGGGAGGATATGGCTACACCTTC.